The clone carrying this T cell receptor (beta chain) has only a few counts. Its target is not known. The data originate from a study of blood T cells in healthy people across ages. Then a second PCR, running about 7 to 11 cycles, was carried out with a sample-barcoded 5' primer and a J-beta primer mix. The template-switch adaptor was a 5' adaptor with 12 random nucleotides. It tagged each cDNA molecule. MiXCR, applied by TCRdb to the 5' RACE reads, yields one record per CDR3 protein. The sample comprises hundreds of thousands of distinct CDR3 sequences, around 42% of which are singletons, and about 19% rests with the top ten. Overall study results and limits: Older age coincided with a roughly linear decline in TCR beta diversity per million T cells. Aged donors had fewer naive CD4+ cells and lower diversity than long-lived donors.

This TCR was recovered from a man aged 60-69 years in good health. Sequences were obtained from blood.

The CDR3 is CASSLKWGSQETQYF. The CDR3 nucleotides read TGTGCCAGCAGTTTAAAGTGGGGTAGCCAAGAGACCCAGTACTTC. V gene TRBV12-3 or TRBV12-4 combines with J gene TRBJ2-5; no firm D call. The CDR3 covers 15 residues. The V end lost 2 bases, the J end lost 1 base, and 11 bases lay between the germline ends.